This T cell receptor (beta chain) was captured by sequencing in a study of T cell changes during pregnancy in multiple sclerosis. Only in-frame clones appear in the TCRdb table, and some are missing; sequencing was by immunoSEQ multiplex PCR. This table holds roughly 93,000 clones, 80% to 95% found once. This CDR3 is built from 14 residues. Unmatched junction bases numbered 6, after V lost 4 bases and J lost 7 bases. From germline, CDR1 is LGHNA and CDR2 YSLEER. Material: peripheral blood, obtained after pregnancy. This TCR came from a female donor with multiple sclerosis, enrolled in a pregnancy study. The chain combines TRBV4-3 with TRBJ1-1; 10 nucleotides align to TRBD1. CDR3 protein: CASSPGTGVYEAFF. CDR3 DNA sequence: TGCGCCAGCAGCCCCGGGACAGGGGTTTATGAAGCTTTCTTT.